This T cell receptor (beta chain) was sequenced in a study of blood T cell repertoires in COVID-19. Profiled with immunoSEQ multiplex PCR; TCRdb holds only in-frame clones, not every one. The data contain under 200,000 clones, approximately 90% of them singletons. The CDR3 is 13 residues long. Trimming removed 8 bases at V and 1 base at J, with 11 bases between. CDR1 and CDR2 from the germline V gene are MNHEY and SVGAGI. V gene TRBV6-5 combines with J gene TRBJ1-1; D remains unclear. The sequencing sample was made of peripheral blood. The source of this sequence is a man aged 60-69 years with active or convalescent COVID-19. CDR3 loop: CASQEWANTEAFF. Here the CDR3 DNA reads TGTGCCAGCCAAGAGTGGGCGAACACTGAAGCTTTCTTT.